The following is a TCR beta chain sequence with its context. Its target is not known. This record comes from a study of shared clonotypes between healthy human individuals. General observations from the study: The sole specimen, blood, was sampled, and tissue repertoires likely differ.

Sequencing was performed with immunoSEQ multiplex PCR; in TCRdb, only in-frame clones are kept and a portion is missing. The sample shows millions of clones, approximately 90% of them seen only once. The sample consisted of naive CD4+ T cells sorted from blood. The subset: CD45RA+ positively selected. The TCR comes from a man younger than 35 in good health.

The CDR3, as DNA: TGTGCCAGCAGCTTATCCCGGGCACCGGCGACCCAGTACTTC. It encodes CASSLSRAPATQYF. This chain joins TRBV7-2 and TRBJ2-5; D is uncertain. CDR3 length: 14 residues. V was trimmed by 2 bases and J by 7 bases, leaving 14 bases between them. CDR1 and CDR2 from the germline V gene are SGHTA and FQGNSA.